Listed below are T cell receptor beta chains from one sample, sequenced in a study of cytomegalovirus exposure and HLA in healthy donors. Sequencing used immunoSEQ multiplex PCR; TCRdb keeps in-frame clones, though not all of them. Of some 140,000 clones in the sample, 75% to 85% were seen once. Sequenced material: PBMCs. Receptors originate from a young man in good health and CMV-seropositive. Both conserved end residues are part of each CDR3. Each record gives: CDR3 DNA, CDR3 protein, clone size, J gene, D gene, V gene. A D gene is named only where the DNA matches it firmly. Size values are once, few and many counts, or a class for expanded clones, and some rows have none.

DNA: TGCGCCAGCAGCCAAGTTTCAGGGCCTGAAGCTTTCTTT
CDR3: CASSQVSGPEAFF
size: NA
J: TRBJ1-1
D: NA
V: TRBV4-1

DNA: TGTGCCAGCAGCTTGCGAGGTCAAGGGACAGGGTCCGATCCGCAGTATTTT
CDR3: CASSLRGQGTGSDPQYF
size: NA
J: TRBJ2-3
D: TRBD1
V: TRBV7-8

DNA: TGCAGCGTTGGGCAAACAGGGGCGTATGGCTACACCTTC
CDR3: CSVGQTGAYGYTF
size: NA
J: TRBJ1-2
D: TRBD1
V: TRBV29-1

DNA: TGTGCCAGCAGCCCAACCCCCCGGGGTCCTGACTCTGGAAACACCATATATTTT
CDR3: CASSPTPRGPDSGNTIYF
size: once
J: TRBJ1-3
D: NA
V: TRBV4-2

DNA: TGCGCCAGCGGTGACAGGGCGAGGGACGAGCAGTACTTC
CDR3: CASGDRARDEQYF
size: NA
J: TRBJ2-7
D: TRBD1
V: TRBV23-1

DNA: TGTGCCAGCAGGTTAAACAGGGGATACAATGAGCAGTTCTTC
CDR3: CASRLNRGYNEQFF
size: NA
J: TRBJ2-1
D: TRBD1
V: TRBV6-5

DNA: TGTGCCAGCAGCTTACCCAACCTACGGGATCAGAGCTCCTACAATGAGCAGTTCTTC
CDR3: CASSLPNLRDQSSYNEQFF
size: NA
J: TRBJ2-1
D: NA
V: TRBV11-2

DNA: TGTGCCAGCAGCTTGGCCGGGGGGGCACGGGAGACCCAGTACTTC
CDR3: CASSLAGGARETQYF
size: NA
J: TRBJ2-5
D: TRBD2
V: TRBV5-6

DNA: TGTGCCACCAGCAGAGATGGGACTAGCGGGGGGCACCGGTTCTTC
CDR3: CATSRDGTSGGHRFF
size: NA
J: TRBJ2-1
D: TRBD2
V: TRBV15

DNA: TGTGCCAGCAGCGTAGGAAGCGGGGGGAGGAGCACCGGGGAGCTGTTTTTT
CDR3: CASSVGSGGRSTGELFF
size: NA
J: TRBJ2-2
D: TRBD2
V: TRBV9

DNA: TGTGCCAGCAGTTTGCAGGTCTCCACTGAAGCTTTCTTT
CDR3: CASSLQVSTEAFF
size: NA
J: TRBJ1-1
D: NA
V: TRBV28

DNA: TGTGCCAGCAGCTTGCCGGACAGGGGCCACGAGCAGTACTTC
CDR3: CASSLPDRGHEQYF
size: NA
J: TRBJ2-7
D: TRBD1
V: TRBV11-2

DNA: TGTGCCTGCAGTGGACAGGGGGATTCACCCCTCCACTTT
CDR3: CACSGQGDSPLHF
size: NA
J: TRBJ1-6
D: TRBD1
V: TRBV30

DNA: TGTGCCAGCAGTTCTACAGGGGGAGGTGACGAGCAGTACTTC
CDR3: CASSSTGGGDEQYF
size: NA
J: TRBJ2-7
D: TRBD1
V: TRBV27

DNA: TGTGCCAGCAGCCTAGCGGGAATAAGAGAGACCCAGTACTTC
CDR3: CASSLAGIRETQYF
size: NA
J: TRBJ2-5
D: TRBD2
V: TRBV6-1

DNA: TGTGCCAGCAGCGTAGAGGGACAGGGAGGGGCTGGGACCCAGTACTTC
CDR3: CASSVEGQGGAGTQYF
size: NA
J: TRBJ2-5
D: TRBD1
V: TRBV9

DNA: TGTGCCAGCAGACCCAACGGAGGGGGAGGGAGCGCATTCACCGGGGAGCTGTTTTTT
CDR3: CASRPNGGGGSAFTGELFF
size: NA
J: TRBJ2-2
D: NA
V: TRBV7-3

DNA: TGTGCCAGCTCACCCGTCGATTTTGGGAGCTCCTACAATGAGCAGTTCTTC
CDR3: CASSPVDFGSSYNEQFF
size: NA
J: TRBJ2-1
D: NA
V: TRBV18

DNA: TGTGCCAGCAGCCCGTGGGCTGGGCCAACCTACGAGCAGTACTTC
CDR3: CASSPWAGPTYEQYF
size: once
J: TRBJ2-7
D: NA
V: TRBV5-6

DNA: TGTGCCAGCAGCCCCGGGACAGGGTTCTATGGCTACACCTTC
CDR3: CASSPGTGFYGYTF
size: NA
J: TRBJ1-2
D: TRBD1
V: TRBV13

DNA: TGCGCCAGCAGCCAAGTTTTTATTGTTGAGGGACAGAAGTATGGCTACACCTTC
CDR3: CASSQVFIVEGQKYGYTF
size: NA
J: TRBJ1-2
D: TRBD1
V: TRBV4-1

DNA: TGTGCCAGCAGCTTAAGACTAGCGGGAGGGGCCCATGAGCAGTTCTTC
CDR3: CASSLRLAGGAHEQFF
size: NA
J: TRBJ2-1
D: TRBD2
V: TRBV7-3

DNA: TGTGCCTGGAGTGTACAAGTCGTCTCCTACGAGCAGTACTTC
CDR3: CAWSVQVVSYEQYF
size: NA
J: TRBJ2-7
D: NA
V: TRBV30

DNA: TGTGCCAGCAGCGTAGACTGGCCGGAGGAGGCCGGGGAGCTGTTTTTT
CDR3: CASSVDWPEEAGELFF
size: few
J: TRBJ2-2
D: NA
V: TRBV9

DNA: TGTGCCAGCTCACCAGATTGGGGGCAGTTCAATCAGCCCCAGCATTTT
CDR3: CASSPDWGQFNQPQHF
size: NA
J: TRBJ1-5
D: NA
V: TRBV18

DNA: TGTGCCAGCAGTTCCGGGACACCTGGGGGCTATGGCTACACCTTC
CDR3: CASSSGTPGGYGYTF
size: NA
J: TRBJ1-2
D: NA
V: TRBV6-5

DNA: TGTGCCAGCAGTCGGACAGGGGGCACCGGGGAGCTGTTTTTT
CDR3: CASSRTGGTGELFF
size: NA
J: TRBJ2-2
D: TRBD1
V: TRBV7-3

DNA: TGTGCCAGCAGTTCACGACAGGGTTGGGCTGAAGCTTTCTTT
CDR3: CASSSRQGWAEAFF
size: few
J: TRBJ1-1
D: TRBD1
V: TRBV28

DNA: TGCGCCAGCAGCCAACGACAGGGTACAGATACGCAGTATTTT
CDR3: CASSQRQGTDTQYF
size: NA
J: TRBJ2-3
D: TRBD1
V: TRBV4-3

DNA: TGTGCCAGCAGTTCCACTTCAGGGGTAGGTGGCTACACCTTC
CDR3: CASSSTSGVGGYTF
size: NA
J: TRBJ1-2
D: NA
V: TRBV2

DNA: TGCGCCAGCAGCCAAGGGGTCGGGGGTTGGTATGAGCAGTTCTTC
CDR3: CASSQGVGGWYEQFF
size: NA
J: TRBJ2-1
D: NA
V: TRBV4-3

DNA: TGTGCCAGCAGTTTAGCGGGGGGGCTTGGAGAGACCCAGTACTTC
CDR3: CASSLAGGLGETQYF
size: NA
J: TRBJ2-5
D: TRBD2
V: TRBV6-6

DNA: TGTGCCAGCAGTCTCAGGACAGGGGGGAGTTTGTACACTGAAGCTTTCTTT
CDR3: CASSLRTGGSLYTEAFF
size: few
J: TRBJ1-1
D: TRBD1
V: TRBV28

DNA: TGTGCCAGCAGCCCTAATTCCGGGACAGGGGACGATCAGCCCCAGCATTTT
CDR3: CASSPNSGTGDDQPQHF
size: NA
J: TRBJ1-5
D: TRBD1
V: TRBV9

DNA: TGTGCCAGCAGCCGTCGGGACACTACTTTCTTT
CDR3: CASSRRDTTFF
size: NA
J: TRBJ1-1
D: NA
V: TRBV7-8

DNA: TGTGCCAGCAGCCGACAGGGTAGCCAAGAGACCCAGTACTTC
CDR3: CASSRQGSQETQYF
size: few
J: TRBJ2-5
D: TRBD1
V: TRBV7-9

DNA: TGTGCCAGCAGCGCAGGGGGGTCGTCTTTCACCGGGGAGCTGTTTTTT
CDR3: CASSAGGSSFTGELFF
size: NA
J: TRBJ2-2
D: NA
V: TRBV9

DNA: TGTGCCAGCAGCTTAAGGTTGTCGCGGGCGGGAGCCGGGGAGCTGTTTTTT
CDR3: CASSLRLSRAGAGELFF
size: NA
J: TRBJ2-2
D: TRBD2
V: TRBV7-2

DNA: TGTGCCAGCAGTTACTCGGGAGTCCGGGGCGGGGAGCTGTTTTTT
CDR3: CASSYSGVRGGELFF
size: NA
J: TRBJ2-2
D: NA
V: TRBV6-5

DNA: TGTGCCAGCAGCTGGGGGGACAGGGGATACACTGAAGCTTTCTTT
CDR3: CASSWGDRGYTEAFF
size: NA
J: TRBJ1-1
D: TRBD1
V: TRBV7-8

DNA: TGTGCCAGCAGTCCCTACCCCCGGGACAGCTATGGCTACACCTTC
CDR3: CASSPYPRDSYGYTF
size: few
J: TRBJ1-2
D: TRBD1
V: TRBV27